The clone carrying this TCR beta chain was seen once. Its antigen is unidentified. The CDR3 covers 12 residues. In germline, CDR1 is GTSNPN, CDR2 SVGIG (reference sequence). With V trimmed by 5 bases and J by 2 bases, 2 bases remained unmatched. In each sample, about 10^5 TCR templates were assayed. Some clones are missing from TCRdb's copy, which holds only in-frame ones; the method was immunoSEQ multiplex PCR. The sample carries some 100,000 clones, over 85% recorded once. The sample originates from a study of siplizumab effects on memory and regulatory T cells. Findings and limits, study-wide: Naive T cells seemed more diverse than memory cells; they also seemed major alloresponse contributors. Naive or memory phenotype assignment was not possible for roughly 80-97% of proliferating CD4+ or CD8+ clones.

Material: non-Treg CD4+ T cells sorted from blood. The clonotype comes from a human donor in good health. This rearrangement joins TRBV30 to TRBJ2-5, with 7 bases lining up with TRBD2. CDR3 nucleotides: TGTGCCTGGGGGGAGGGGCAAGAGACCCAGTACTTC. This sequence encodes CAWGEGQETQYF.